The 23 T cell receptor beta chains in this list originate from one sample, sequenced in a study of blood T cell repertoires in COVID-19. TCRdb's table, derived via immunoSEQ multiplex PCR, lists solely in-frame clones and lacks some. Here the sample spans 200,000 to 300,000 clones, 80% to 95% being singletons. Sequencing used peripheral blood. Receptors were obtained from a man aged 25-45 years with COVID-19, enrolled during active disease.

The rearrangement joins TRBV19 to TRBJ2-7, with 9 bases that match TRBD1. The length of the CDR3 is 15 residues. Looked up from germline, CDR1 is LNHDA and CDR2 is SQIVND (reference sequence). With V trimmed by 5 bases and J by 2 bases, 7 bases remained unmatched. The CDR3 DNA sequence: TGTGCCAGTAGTTCACAGGGGGCCTTAACCTACGAGCAGTACTTC. Its protein is CASSSQGALTYEQYF.

CDR3 nucleotides: TGCGCCAGCAGCTCTAGACCGAACGAAGGGGCCAACGTCCTGACTTTC. Encoded protein: CASSSRPNEGANVLTF. V is TRBV5-1 and J is TRBJ2-6; D is ambiguous. The length of the CDR3 is 16 residues. In germline, CDR1 is SGHRS, CDR2 YFSETQ. The V and J ends lost 3 bases and 4 bases respectively, with 14 bases between them. Looking up the rest from reference TRBV5-1 and TRBJ2-6 gives the full variable domain: KAGVTQTPRYLIKTRGQQVTLSCSPISGHRSVSWYQQTPGQGLQFLFEYFSETQRNKGNFPGRFSGRQFSNSRSEMNVSTLELGDSALYLCASSSRPNEGANVLTFGAGSRLTVL.

This rearrangement joins TRBV14 to TRBJ2-2; the D gene is possibly TRBD2 (6 bases). Trimming shortened V by 5 bases and J by 1 base, and 17 bases separated the two germline ends. The CDR3 extends over 17 amino acids. Germline V gene sequence: CDR1 SGHDN, CDR2 FVKESK. CDR3 DNA: TGTGCCAGCAGCAAGGGGACGGGGGTGCTGAACACCGGGGAGCTGTTTTTT. Translation: CASSKGTGVLNTGELFF.

Notes on this clone: This sample includes further DNA sequences coding for the same CDR3. The CDR3 region is CASSLGQGTDTQYF. The CDR3 DNA is TGTGCCAGCAGCTTGGGACAGGGAACAGATACGCAGTATTTT. The chain links TRBV7-9 to TRBJ2-3; 9 bases map to TRBD1. Germline CDR1 and CDR2: SEHNR and FQNEAQ (reference sequence). The CDR3 spans 14 residues. With V trimmed by 3 bases and J by 3 bases, 1 base remained unmatched.

This clone occurred a few times. The genes are TRBV19 and TRBJ1-2; D perhaps matches TRBD1 (5 bases). CDR1 and CDR2 from the germline V gene are LNHDA and SQIVND (reference sequence). The CDR3 consists of 11 residues. The V gene lost 10 bases and the J gene lost 8 bases, with 14 bases spanning the gap. This CDR3 is CATCPGGGYTF. CDR3 nucleotide sequence: TGTGCCACCTGCCCGGGGGGGGGCTACACCTTC.

This clone showed up just once. V usage is TRBV10-3 and J usage is TRBJ2-2; 8 bases map to TRBD1. The CDR3 sequence is 15 residues long. J was trimmed by 3 bases and V by 5 bases; bases with no gene match: 5. The germline V gene has CDR1 ENHRY and CDR2 SYGVKD. The CDR3 DNA sequence: TGTGCCATCAGTACCGGGACAGGAGACACCGGGGAGCTGTTTTTT. Its protein is CAISTGTGDTGELFF.

The CDR3 DNA sequence: TGTGCCAGCAGCTTGGTCGGCAGGGCCACTGAAGCTTTCTTT. It encodes CASSLVGRATEAFF. The J gene is TRBJ1-1, the V gene TRBV5-5; D is perhaps TRBD1 (5 bases). Germline values: CDR1 SGHKS, CDR2 YYEKEE (reference sequence). Deletions cut 0 bases from V and 4 bases from J, with 10 bases between. CDR3 length equals 14 residues.

This rearrangement joins TRBV12-3 or TRBV12-4 to TRBJ1-1, with a tentative D call TRBD1 (5 bases). Deletions cut 7 bases from V and 3 bases from J, with 12 bases between. The CDR3 loop spans 13 amino acids. The CDR3 DNA follows: TGTGCCAGCATCTACGACAGACACACTGAAGCTTTCTTT. The encoded protein is CASIYDRHTEAFF.

This chain uses TRBV29-1 with TRBJ2-1, with 7 nucleotides matching TRBD2. After removal of 3 bases from V and 3 bases from J, the junction contained 5 bases not matched to a gene. Germline V gene sequence: CDR1 SQVTM, CDR2 ANQGSEA. The CDR3 is 14 residues long. CDR3 sequence (DNA): TGCAGCGTTGACACCCGGGACTACTACAATGAGCAGTTCTTC. This codes for CSVDTRDYYNEQFF.

This clone was counted only a few times. This chain uses TRBV27 with TRBJ2-3; 10 positions agree with TRBD1. CDR3 size: 15 residues. The germline V gene encodes CDR1 MNHEY and CDR2 SMNVEV (reference sequence). V lost 3 bases, J lost 4 bases, and 4 bases stayed unmatched. The DNA for the CDR3 is TGTGCCAGCAGTTTGGACAGGGGGTCGGCAGATACGCAGTATTTT. Protein product: CASSLDRGSADTQYF.

The rearrangement joins TRBV27 to TRBJ2-2; 8 bases line up with TRBD1. The germline CDR1 and CDR2 sequences are MNHEY and SMNVEV (reference sequence). V dropped 3 bases and J dropped 2; count of bases not matched to a gene: 11. The length of the CDR3 is 18 residues. CDR3 in amino acids: CASSLRPPDRVNTGELFF. CDR3 DNA sequence: TGTGCCAGCAGTTTGAGGCCCCCGGACAGGGTAAACACCGGGGAGCTGTTTTTT.

The rearrangement joins TRBV12-5 to TRBJ2-3; 7 bases are shared with TRBD2. J gave up 2 bases and V 1 base, and 9 bases lay outside the gene matches. The CDR3 runs 17 residues. Per germline, CDR1 LGHNT and CDR2 FRNRAP. The CDR3 protein is CASGLASAGEVTDTQYF. For the CDR3, the DNA is TGTGCTAGTGGTTTGGCGTCTGCGGGGGAGGTCACAGATACGCAGTATTTT.

The chain recombines TRBV3-1 (or the pseudogene TRBV3-2) with TRBJ1-1; maybe TRBD1 (5 bases). Trimming took off 3 bases at V and 1 base at J, with 9 bases between the two ends. The CDR3 totals 14 residues. Looked up from germline, CDR1 is LGHDT and CDR2 is YNNKEL (reference sequence). CDR3: CASSQGGWNTEAFF. For the CDR3, the DNA is TGTGCCAGCAGCCAGGGGGGGTGGAACACTGAAGCTTTCTTT.

This clone was seen a single time. The chain is built from TRBV6-5 and TRBJ2-5; 8 bases are a match to TRBD2. The CDR3 contains 13 residues. The ends lost 8 bases at V and 5 bases at J; junction bases unmatched: 7. Germline V gene lookup returns CDR1 MNHEY and CDR2 SVGAGI. The CDR3 DNA reads TGTGCCAGCTCCCCGGGGGGGGAGGAGACCCAGTACTTC. This gives the protein CASSPGGEETQYF.

The chain combines TRBV6-8 with TRBJ1-1; 11 nucleotides line up with TRBD1. After removal of 9 bases from V and 1 base from J, the junction contained 4 bases not matched to a gene. The CDR3 spans 14 residues. CDR1 is MNHGY and CDR2 is SAAAGT in the germline V gene. The CDR3 coding sequence is TGTGCCAGGGACAGGGGGCTTTGGAACACTGAAGCTTTCTTT. This gives the protein CARDRGLWNTEAFF.

This clone appeared a few times. The rearrangement joins TRBV23-1 to TRBJ1-1; no clear D gene. TRBV23-1 is reported as an ORF; its role is uncertain. With 7 bases removed from V and 9 bases from J, the gap between germline ends came to 15 bases. This CDR3 region has 12 residues. The CDR3 sequence: CASKPTGIQAFF. The DNA of the CDR3 is TGCGCCAGCAAGCCAACCGGGATACAAGCTTTCTTT.

This rearrangement joins TRBV27 to TRBJ2-1, with 12 nucleotides matching TRBD2. The trim removed 5 bases at V and 5 bases at J, leaving 4 bases unmatched. CDR3 length: 15 residues. Germline V gene lookup returns CDR1 MNHEY and CDR2 SMNVEV (reference sequence). Written as DNA, the CDR3 is TGTGCCAGCAGTCGCACTAGCGGGGGGCACAATGAGCAGTTCTTC. Its protein is CASSRTSGGHNEQFF.

V is TRBV19 and J is TRBJ1-1, with 7 bases matching TRBD1. The CDR3 extends over 13 amino acids. Germline-derived CDR1 and CDR2 are LNHDA and SQIVND (reference sequence). The ends lost 9 bases at V and 7 bases at J; junction bases unmatched: 11. CDR3 DNA: TGTGCCAGCGCACCCTCAGGGGGATATGAAGCTTTCTTT. Protein product: CASAPSGGYEAFF.

This chain joins TRBV29-1 and TRBJ2-5, with a tentative D call TRBD1 (5 bases). Deletions cut 4 bases from V and 5 bases from J, with 11 bases between. CDR1 is SQVTM and CDR2 is ANQGSEA in the germline V gene. This CDR3 comprises 12 residues. The CDR3 DNA reads as TGCAGCGTTGGTAGTGGGGCGGAGACCCAGTACTTC. Residues: CSVGSGAETQYF.

This rearrangement joins TRBV28 to TRBJ1-1, with a weak D call TRBD1 (5 bases). Trimming took off 6 bases at V and 2 bases at J, with 19 bases between the two ends. The CDR3 runs to 16 residues. Germline V gene data show CDR1 as MDHEN and CDR2 as SYDVKM. CDR3 nucleotides: TGTGCCAGCAGGATCGGGACGCGGGGGACCAACACTGAAGCTTTCTTT. Translated: CASRIGTRGTNTEAFF.

This chain links TRBV6-5 with TRBJ1-2; TRBD1 aligns across 10 bases. The CDR3 runs to 14 residues. The germline CDR1 and CDR2 sequences are MNHEY and SVGAGI. V was pared by 6 bases and J by 5 bases, with 6 bases of the junction left unmatched. CDR3: CASSGGQGRYGYTF. Here the CDR3 DNA reads TGTGCCAGCAGCGGGGGACAGGGGCGTTATGGCTACACCTTC.

The chain joins TRBV28 to TRBJ2-7, with 9 bases that match TRBD1. The J segment lost 3 bases and the V segment lost 6 bases, leaving 6 bases of the junction unmatched. The CDR3 spans 14 residues. Per germline, CDR1 MDHEN and CDR2 SYDVKM. CDR3 DNA sequence: TGTGCCAGCAGATCGACAGGGGGGATCTACGAGCAGTACTTC. This translates into CASRSTGGIYEQYF.

This rearrangement joins TRBV3-1 (or the pseudogene TRBV3-2) to TRBJ2-6, with D tentatively TRBD1 (5 bases). The length of the CDR3 is 15 residues. V was shortened by 2 bases and J by 7 bases, with 12 bases between the two germline ends. Germline CDR1 reads LGHDT; CDR2 reads YNNKEL (reference sequence). The CDR3 bases are TGTGCCAGCAGCCAAAACACGTGGGGCGCCAACGTCCTGACTTTC. Its protein product is CASSQNTWGANVLTF.